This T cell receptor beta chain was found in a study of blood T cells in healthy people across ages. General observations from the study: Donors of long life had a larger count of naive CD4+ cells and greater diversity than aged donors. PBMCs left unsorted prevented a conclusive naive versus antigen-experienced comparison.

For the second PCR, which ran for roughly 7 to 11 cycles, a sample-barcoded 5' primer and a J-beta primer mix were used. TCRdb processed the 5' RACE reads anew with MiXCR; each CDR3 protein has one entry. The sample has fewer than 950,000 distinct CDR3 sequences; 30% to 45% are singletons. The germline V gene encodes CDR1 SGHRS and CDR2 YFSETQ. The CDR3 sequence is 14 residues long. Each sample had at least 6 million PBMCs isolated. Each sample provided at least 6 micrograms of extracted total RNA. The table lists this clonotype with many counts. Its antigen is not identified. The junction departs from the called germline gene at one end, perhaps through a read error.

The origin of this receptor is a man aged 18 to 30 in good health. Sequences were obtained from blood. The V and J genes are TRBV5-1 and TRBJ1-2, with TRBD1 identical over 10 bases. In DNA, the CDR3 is TGTGCCAGCTCCTTGGGACAGGGGCCATATGGCTACACCTTC. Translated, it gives CASSLGQGPYGYTF.